This T cell receptor beta chain comes out of a study of OX40 agonist ivuxolimab in advanced cancers. The CDR3 contains 15 residues. V lost 7 bases, J lost 6 bases, and 13 bases stayed unmatched. Per the germline V gene, CDR1 is LNHDA and CDR2 is SQIVND (reference sequence). The method was immunoSEQ multiplex PCR; TCRdb's version includes in-frame clones alone and lacks a portion of them. The sample shows 50,000 to 55,000 clones, approximately 92% of them seen only once. This chain links TRBV19 with TRBJ1-2; the match to TRBD1 covers 8 bases. The TCR sequence derives from an adult with an advanced solid tumor such as melanoma, head and neck, liver or kidney cancer. This sample comprised CD4+ or CD8+ T cells sorted from blood, obtained in a trial of the OX40 agonist ivuxolimab. CDR3 loop: CASTLTGEAENGYTF. In DNA form, the CDR3 reads TGTGCCAGTACCTTGACAGGGGAGGCAGAGAATGGCTACACCTTC.